Following are 20 T cell receptor beta chains from one sample sequenced in a study of T-cell memory formation after mild COVID-19. TCRdb re-analysed the 5' RACE reads in MiXCR, keeping a single row per CDR3 protein. The table lists 260,000 or so distinct CDR3 sequences, roughly 17% of them singletons. The sample was PBMCs or a T cell subset sorted from them (not recorded which). The origin of the receptors is a man younger than 30 who had mild COVID-19 (a few samples of this study predate the infection). Cell type and time point are not known.

The table lists this clonotype with many counts. The V gene is TRBV5-1, the J gene TRBJ1-5; the D is unclear. The CDR3 has 15 amino acids. V lost 0 bases, J lost 5 bases, and 12 bases lay in between. CDR1 and CDR2 from the germline V gene are SGHRS and YFSETQ. This CDR3 reads CASSLAGDHYQPQHF. The CDR3 DNA sequence: TGCGCCAGCAGCTTGGCCGGAGACCATTATCAGCCCCAGCATTTT.

V and J are TRBV30 and TRBJ2-7; D not resolved. Germline V gene lookup returns CDR1 GTSNPN and CDR2 SVGIG (reference sequence). The CDR3 length is 11 residues. V was shortened by 5 bases and J by 2 bases, with 7 bases between the two germline ends. The DNA of the CDR3 is TGTGCCTGGGGGTTGGCCTACGAGCAGTACTTC. Protein sequence: CAWGLAYEQYF.

The sample holds many counts of this clonotype. Being one base from a much bigger clone, this may be a read error. The chain couples TRBV9 to TRBJ2-5; D possibly corresponds to TRBD1 (5 bases). The V end lost 0 bases, the J end lost 5 bases, and 5 bases lay between the germline ends. The CDR3 has 12 residues. Germline CDR1 is SGDLS and CDR2 is YYNGEE. The CDR3 spells CASSVEGETQYF. The CDR3 DNA follows: TGTGCCAGCAGCGTAGAGGGGGAGACCCAGTACTTC.

This clonotype was seen only once. J is TRBJ2-2 and V is TRBV5-1; tentatively, D is TRBD1 or TRBD2 (6 bases each). Trimming removed 5 bases at V and 1 base at J, with 12 bases between. The CDR3 extends over 15 amino acids. The germline CDR1 and CDR2 sequences are SGHRS and YFSETQ. The chain's CDR3 is CASSAGGGNTGELFF. CDR3 nucleotides: TGCGCCAGCAGTGCCGGGGGCGGGAACACCGGGGAGCTGTTTTTT.

This clonotype has more than one count but fewer than ten. The chain links TRBV28 to TRBJ1-1; D is possibly TRBD1 (5 bases). The CDR3 runs to 13 residues. The germline CDR1 and CDR2 sequences are MDHEN and SYDVKM. Trimming removed 2 bases from V and 8 bases from J, with 12 bases in between. CDR3 loop: CASSLETAIEAFF. Here the CDR3 DNA reads TGTGCCAGCAGTTTAGAGACAGCTATAGAAGCTTTCTTT.

V and J are TRBV27 and TRBJ1-6; D is ambiguous. The CDR3 is 15 amino acids. With 4 bases removed from V and 5 bases from J, the gap between germline ends came to 12 bases. Germline lookup yields CDR1 MNHEY and CDR2 SMNVEV (reference sequence). CDR3 nucleotide sequence: TGTGCCAGCAGTTGGGGAACCGTTCATAATTCACCCCTCCACTTT. Its protein is CASSWGTVHNSPLHF.

The genes are TRBV30 and TRBJ2-1, with D perhaps given as TRBD1 or TRBD2 (5 bases each). This CDR3 is built from 12 residues. V was pared by 1 base and J by 8 bases, with 9 bases between. Germline assignment: CDR1 GTSNPN and CDR2 SVGIG (reference sequence). The CDR3 DNA reads as TGTGCCTGGAGTGGGGGGAGCTATGAGCAGTTCTTC. Translated, it gives CAWSGGSYEQFF.

The chain's CDR3 is CASSRGGSYEQYV. The CDR3 coding sequence is TGCGCCAGCAGCAGAGGGGGCTCCTACGAGCAGTACGTC. The gene calls are TRBV5-1 and TRBJ2-7; possibly TRBD1 for D (6 bases). The CDR3 extends over 13 amino acids. CDR1 is SGHRS, CDR2 YFSETQ, per germline. Trimming pared 4 bases from V and 0 bases from J, leaving 8 bases between.

This clonotype showed up many times. This chain joins TRBV4-2 and TRBJ2-4, with D perhaps assigned TRBD1 or TRBD2 (6 bases each). The CDR3 extends over 13 amino acids. Trimming took off 9 bases at V and 8 bases at J, with 17 bases between the two ends. Per the germline V gene, CDR1 is LGHNA and CDR2 is YNFKEQ. CDR3: CASRGVSADIQYF. For the CDR3, the DNA is TGTGCCAGTAGGGGGGTTTCCGCGGACATTCAGTACTTC.

The chain combines TRBV3-1 with TRBJ2-7; D not resolved. CDR3 length: 14 amino acids. Looked up from germline, CDR1 is LGHDT and CDR2 is YNNKEL (reference sequence). V shed 2 bases and J shed 2 bases, with 10 bases lying between them. DNA for the CDR3: TGTGCCAGCAGCCAAACTGGAAACCCCTACGAGCAGTACGTC. Encoded protein: CASSQTGNPYEQYV.

This clonotype was found a few times. The V and J genes are TRBV20-1 and TRBJ1-1; D might be TRBD1 (5 bases). The CDR3 loop spans 13 amino acids. Germline CDR1 DFQATT, CDR2 SNEGSKA (reference sequence). V was trimmed by 4 bases and J by 1 base, leaving 10 bases between them. CDR3 loop: CSATAGWNTEAFF. The CDR3 nucleotides are TGCAGTGCTACGGCAGGGTGGAACACTGAAGCTTTCTTT.

The table lists this clonotype with a few counts. Compared with germline, one end of the junction differs, possibly owing to a read error. V gene TRBV7-7 combines with J gene TRBJ2-2, with D hard to call. This CDR3 contains 13 residues. Germline-derived CDR1 and CDR2 are SSHAT and FNYEAQ (reference sequence). This chain's CDR3 is CASSRYESGELFF. CDR3 sequence (DNA): TGTGCTAGCAGCCGCTACGAATCCGGGGAGCTGTTTTTT. Looking up the rest from reference TRBV7-7 and TRBJ2-2 gives the full variable domain: GAGVSQSPRYKVTKRGQDVTLRCDPISSHATLYWYQQALGQGPEFLTYFNYEAQPDKSGLPSDRFSAERPEGSISTLTIQRTEQRDSAMYRCASSRYESGELFFGEGSRLTVL.

V and J are TRBV10-1 and TRBJ2-3, with 9 nucleotides matching TRBD1. The length of the CDR3 is 13 residues. The ends lost 0 bases at V and 12 bases at J; junction bases unmatched: 4. CDR1 and CDR2 from the germline V gene are WNHNN and SYGVQD (reference sequence). The CDR3 loop reads CASSESRQGDQYF. The CDR3 DNA sequence: TGCGCCAGCAGTGAGTCGAGACAGGGGGACCAGTATTTT.

This clonotype occurred a few times. The chain has TRBV5-1 and TRBJ2-3; the D gene is possibly TRBD2 (6 bases). V lost 3 bases to trimming and J lost 0 bases, with 11 bases between them. Germline assignment: CDR1 SGHRS and CDR2 YFSETQ. This CDR3 contains 15 residues. The CDR3 region has the DNA TGCGCCAGCAGCTCGGGACTTTCCAGCACAGATACGCAGTATTTT. It encodes CASSSGLSSTDTQYF. Using reference TRBV5-1 and TRBJ2-3 for the parts outside the CDR3, the full variable domain is KAGVTQTPRYLIKTRGQQVTLSCSPISGHRSVSWYQQTPGQGLQFLFEYFSETQRNKGNFPGRFSGRQFSNSRSEMNVSTLELGDSALYLCASSSGLSSTDTQYFGPGTRLTVL.

J is TRBJ2-2 and V is TRBV30; no reliable D call. The length of the CDR3 is 12 residues. Trimming removed 5 bases from V and 6 bases from J, with 10 bases in between. The germline gives CDR1 GTSNPN, CDR2 SVGIG (reference sequence). Here the CDR3 DNA reads TGTGCCTGGCCTGGGGTCGCCGGGGAGCTGTTTTTT. Translation gives CAWPGVAGELFF.

This clonotype was recorded once. The chain joins TRBV5-1 to TRBJ1-1; D is uncertain. Trimming took off 0 bases at V and 0 bases at J, with 9 bases between the two ends. CDR1 SGHRS and CDR2 YFSETQ come from the germline V gene. CDR3 length: 15 amino acids. The CDR3 is CASSLEARMNTEAFF. CDR3 coding DNA: TGCGCCAGCAGCTTGGAGGCTCGCATGAACACTGAAGCTTTCTTT.

This chain connects TRBV18 to TRBJ2-7; D ambiguous. Germline V gene lookup returns CDR1 KGHSH and CDR2 LQKENI. This CDR3 comprises 12 residues. V shed 6 bases and J shed 0 bases, with 6 bases lying between them. As DNA, the CDR3 is TGTGCCAGCTCTGCAGACTCCTACGAGCAGTACGTC. This codes for CASSADSYEQYV.

This clonotype occurred a few times. The chain combines TRBV7-2 with TRBJ2-6; the D gene could be TRBD1 or TRBD2 (5 bases each). Germline V gene lookup returns CDR1 SGHTA and CDR2 FQGNSA. Trimming cost V 2 bases and J 4 bases, with 21 bases left between them. This CDR3 has 19 amino acids. The CDR3 is CASSLLGPGLVSGANVLTF. The CDR3 bases are TGTGCCAGCAGCTTACTGGGACCCGGGCTTGTATCCGGGGCCAACGTCCTGACTTTC.

The chain carries TRBV6-4 and TRBJ2-1, with 11 bases that match TRBD2. CDR1 is MRHNA, CDR2 SNTAGT, per germline. The CDR3 length is 18 residues. Germline trimming cut 5 bases from V and 0 bases from J; bases unmatched to any gene: 9. CDR3 DNA: TGTGCCAGCAGTCCAAGTGGACTAGCGGGCAGCTCCTACAATGAGCAGTTCTTC. This encodes CASSPSGLAGSSYNEQFF.

The chain recombines TRBV20-1 with TRBJ2-7; D is unclear. Trimming took 1 base from V and 9 from J, leaving 7 bases between them. From germline, CDR1 is DFQATT and CDR2 SNEGSKA (reference sequence). The CDR3 runs 10 residues. The CDR3 DNA sequence: TGCAGTGCTAGAGTACCGGGGCAGTACTTC. Translation: CSARVPGQYF.